This is a list of T cell receptor beta chains from one sample in a study of blood T cell repertoires in COVID-19. Measured with immunoSEQ multiplex PCR; TCRdb has only the in-frame clones, and not every one. The sample consists of approximately 100,000 clones, roughly nine tenths of them appearing once. Sequenced: peripheral blood. All receptors derive from a man between 50 and 59 years old with acute or convalescent COVID-19. The CDR3 runs from the conserved cysteine through the conserved F or W. A D gene is named only where the DNA matches it firmly. Size is omitted from some rows. Given values are once, few, many or a class for expanded clones.

CDR3 | DNA | V | size | J | D
CASSVATLAGDRSYEQYF | TGTGCCAGCAGCGTAGCTACCCTAGCGGGAGATAGGTCCTACGAGCAGTACTTC | TRBV9 | once | TRBJ2-7 | TRBD2
CASSRDAGTRGGNEQFF | TGTGCCAGCAGCCGAGACGCCGGGACTAGGGGTGGCAATGAGCAGTTCTTC | TRBV3-1/TRBV3-2 | NA | TRBJ2-1 | TRBD2
CSVGGRNEKLFF | TGCAGCGTTGGGGGCCGAAATGAAAAACTGTTTTTT | TRBV29-1 | NA | TRBJ1-4 | NA
CASSLAPQPSSYNEQFF | TGTGCCAGCAGCTTGGCCCCACAGCCGAGCTCCTACAATGAGCAGTTCTTC | TRBV5-5 | NA | TRBJ2-1 | NA
CASQQTVNEKLFF | TGTGCCAGCCAGCAGACAGTTAATGAAAAACTGTTTTTT | TRBV6-5 | few | TRBJ1-4 | NA
CASREAPRRTDTQYF | TGCGCCAGCAGGGAGGCGCCCAGGCGTACAGATACGCAGTATTTT | TRBV5-1 | NA | TRBJ2-3 | NA
CASSLFGGNTGELFF | TGTGCCAGCAGCTTATTCGGGGGGAACACCGGGGAGCTGTTTTTT | TRBV7-9 | once | TRBJ2-2 | NA
CASSFGQGNSPLHF | TGTGCCAGCAGCTTTGGACAGGGGAATTCACCCCTCCACTTT | TRBV11-2 | NA | TRBJ1-6 | TRBD1
CASSIAGTNTGELFF | TGTGCCAGTAGTATTGCGGGAACGAACACCGGGGAGCTGTTTTTT | TRBV19 | few | TRBJ2-2 | NA
CASSQGGIQYF | TGTGCCAGCAGCCAGGGAGGGATTCAGTACTTC | TRBV7-8 | few | TRBJ2-4 | TRBD2
CASRAQVSEQFF | TGTGCCAGCCGAGCACAGGTCAGTGAGCAGTTCTTC | TRBV12-3/TRBV12-4 | NA | TRBJ2-1 | NA
CASGSSGTSGNVYEQYF | TGTGCTAGTGGTTCTTCAGGGACTAGCGGGAACGTCTACGAGCAGTACTTC | TRBV12-5 | NA | TRBJ2-7 | TRBD2
CASSLAGGGQSYGYTF | TGCGCCAGCAGCTTGGCCGGCGGGGGGCAAAGCTATGGCTACACCTTC | TRBV5-1 | few | TRBJ1-2 | NA
CASSAVAGEWSYEQYF | TGTGCCAGCAGTGCGGTAGCGGGAGAGTGGTCCTACGAGCAGTACTTC | TRBV2 | NA | TRBJ2-7 | TRBD2
CASSPGQENTEAFF | TGTGCCAGCTCACCAGGACAGGAGAACACTGAAGCTTTCTTT | TRBV18 | NA | TRBJ1-1 | TRBD1
CASTDPGQVTRAFF | TGTGCCAGCACCGACCCGGGACAGGTCACGCGGGCTTTCTTT | TRBV2 | once | TRBJ1-1 | TRBD1
CASSPYTPTGGREETQYF | TGCGCCAGCAGTCCCTATACACCGACAGGGGGTAGGGAAGAGACCCAGTACTTC | TRBV23-1 | NA | TRBJ2-5 | TRBD1
CASKVLTGEEETQYF | TGTGCCAGCAAGGTGCTGACAGGGGAGGAAGAGACCCAGTACTTC | TRBV11-2 | NA | TRBJ2-5 | TRBD1
CASSSPSGRAASNEQFF | TGTGCCAGCTCATCTCCTAGCGGGAGGGCCGCAAGCAATGAGCAGTTCTTC | TRBV18 | NA | TRBJ2-1 | TRBD2
CANKGGSTNEKLFF | TGTGCCAATAAAGGAGGCTCAACTAATGAAAAACTGTTTTTT | TRBV28 | once | TRBJ1-4 | NA
CSVEASDSRSGTQYF | TGCAGCGTTGAAGCCTCGGACAGTCGTAGTGGGACCCAGTACTTC | TRBV29-1 | NA | TRBJ2-5 | NA
CASSMGTGISLSEKLFF | TGCGCCAGCAGCATGGGGACAGGAATTTCTCTGTCTGAAAAACTGTTTTTT | TRBV5-1 | NA | TRBJ1-4 | TRBD1
CASSEKNTEAFF | TGTGCCAGCAGCGAGAAGAACACTGAAGCTTTCTTT | TRBV7-9 | NA | TRBJ1-1 | NA
CASSYFAGLGNQPQHF | TGTGCCAGCAGTTACTTCGCAGGGCTTGGGAATCAGCCCCAGCATTTT | TRBV6-6 | NA | TRBJ1-5 | NA
CAWSQGVDQPQHF | TGTGCCTGGAGTCAAGGGGTCGATCAGCCCCAGCATTTT | TRBV30 | NA | TRBJ1-5 | NA
CASSEKGLTQGTQYF | TGTGCCAGCAGTGAAAAGGGACTTACCCAGGGGACCCAGTACTTC | TRBV25-1 | NA | TRBJ2-5 | NA
CATRETSGSLDTQYF | TGTGCCACCCGGGAGACTAGCGGGAGCCTAGATACGCAGTATTTT | TRBV2 | NA | TRBJ2-3 | TRBD2
CASSLAPGLRGGDTQYF | TGCGCCAGCAGCTTGGCCCCCGGGCTTCGGGGAGGAGATACGCAGTATTTT | TRBV5-1 | NA | TRBJ2-3 | NA
CATSRDRRAYEQYF | TGTGCCACCAGCAGAGATAGGAGGGCCTACGAGCAGTACTTC | TRBV15 | NA | TRBJ2-7 | NA
CASSPGLSEGYEQYF | TGCGCCAGCAGCCCGGGACTCTCCGAGGGCTACGAGCAGTACTTC | TRBV5-1 | NA | TRBJ2-7 | NA
CASSLGQGLAEHEQYF | TGTGCCAGCAGCTTGGGGCAAGGACTAGCGGAGCACGAGCAGTACTTC | TRBV5-4 | NA | TRBJ2-7 | TRBD2
CASSQDSLGYGYTF | TGTGCCAGCAGCCAGGACAGCTTGGGGTATGGCTACACCTTC | TRBV5-4 | NA | TRBJ1-2 | NA
CASSEGTSGNEQYF | TGCGCCAGCAGTGAGGGGACTAGCGGGAACGAGCAGTACTTC | TRBV10-1 | once | TRBJ2-7 | TRBD2
CASSPPRERNTEAFF | TGTGCCAGCAGTCCCCCCCGGGAACGGAACACTGAAGCTTTCTTT | TRBV6-6 | NA | TRBJ1-1 | NA
CASSLRGQENTEAFF | TGCGCCAGCAGCTTGAGGGGGCAAGAGAACACTGAAGCTTTCTTT | TRBV5-1 | NA | TRBJ1-1 | TRBD1
CASSLATDRPKLFF | TGTGCCAGCAGCTTAGCCACCGACAGGCCAAAACTGTTTTTT | TRBV11-2 | NA | TRBJ1-4 | NA
CASSSQRERGDEQFF | TGTGCCAGCTCCAGCCAGCGGGAGAGGGGGGATGAGCAGTTCTTC | TRBV18 | NA | TRBJ2-1 | TRBD2
CASSLASLEFEKLFF | TGTGCCAGCAGCTTGGCGTCTTTGGAGTTTGAAAAACTGTTTTTT | TRBV5-5 | NA | TRBJ1-4 | NA
CASSQGLAGDGVEQFF | TGTGCCAGCAGCCAAGGGCTAGCGGGAGACGGGGTTGAGCAGTTCTTC | TRBV4-2 | NA | TRBJ2-1 | TRBD2